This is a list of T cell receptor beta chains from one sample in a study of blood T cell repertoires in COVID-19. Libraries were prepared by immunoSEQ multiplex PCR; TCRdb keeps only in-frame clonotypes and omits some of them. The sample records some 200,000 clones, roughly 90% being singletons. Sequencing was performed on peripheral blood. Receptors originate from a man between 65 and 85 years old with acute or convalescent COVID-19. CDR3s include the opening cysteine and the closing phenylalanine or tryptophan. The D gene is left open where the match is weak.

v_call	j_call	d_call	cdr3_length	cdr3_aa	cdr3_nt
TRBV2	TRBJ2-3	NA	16	CASSVRGLLSTDTQYF	TGTGCCAGCAGTGTGAGGGGACTGCTGAGCACAGATACGCAGTATTTT
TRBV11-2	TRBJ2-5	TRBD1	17	CASSLERDRGYRETQYF	TGTGCCAGCAGCTTAGAGAGGGACAGGGGATACCGAGAGACCCAGTACTTC
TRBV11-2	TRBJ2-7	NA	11	CASSPRYEQYF	TGTGCCAGCAGCCCCCGCTACGAGCAGTACTTC
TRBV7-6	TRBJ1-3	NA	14	CASSSRGAGNTIYF	TGTGCCAGCAGCTCCCGGGGGGCTGGAAACACCATATATTTT
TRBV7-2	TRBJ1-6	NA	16	CASSLGIGGVESPLHF	TGTGCCAGCAGCTTAGGTATCGGGGGAGTTGAATCACCCCTCCACTTT
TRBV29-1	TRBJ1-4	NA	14	CNVGGVGLQEKLFF	TGCAACGTTGGGGGGGTTGGTCTTCAGGAAAAACTGTTTTTT
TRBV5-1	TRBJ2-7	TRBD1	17	CASSWVPSSTGGYEQYF	TGCGCCAGCAGCTGGGTACCAAGCTCGACAGGGGGCTACGAGCAGTACTTC
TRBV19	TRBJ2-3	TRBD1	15	CASSIGQVRTDTQYF	TGTGCCAGTAGCATCGGACAGGTGAGGACAGATACGCAGTATTTT
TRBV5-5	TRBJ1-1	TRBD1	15	CASSLERGRNPRAFF	TGTGCCAGCAGCTTGGAAAGGGGGCGAAATCCCAGAGCTTTCTTT
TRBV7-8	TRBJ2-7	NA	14	CASSLQAGADEQYF	TGTGCCAGCAGCCTCCAGGCAGGGGCGGACGAGCAGTACTTC
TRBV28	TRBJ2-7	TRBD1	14	CASIPAGDRYEQYF	TGTGCCAGCATCCCCGCCGGGGACAGATATGAGCAGTACTTC